This paragraph covers one TCR beta chain sequence. This specimen belongs to a study of technical replicates of blood from four donors. The method was immunoSEQ multiplex PCR; TCRdb's version includes in-frame clones alone and lacks a portion of them. The sample shows more than 65,000 clones, nearly 98% of them seen only once. Germline CDR1 reads MGHRA; CDR2 reads YSYEKL. The CDR3 loop spans 15 amino acids. V shed 0 bases and J shed 4 bases, with 11 bases lying between them. This TCR was recovered from a human donor in good health. The J gene is TRBJ2-3, the V gene TRBV4-1, with D possibly matching TRBD1 (6 bases). Sequencing used T cells isolated from PBMCs. CDR3 protein: CASSQEIRGPDTQYF. Here the CDR3 DNA reads TGCGCCAGCAGCCAAGAAATCAGGGGCCCAGATACGCAGTATTTT.